A single sample gave rise to the 8 T cell receptor beta chains below, sequenced in a study of cytomegalovirus exposure and HLA in healthy donors. Vbeta (60) and Jbeta (13) primers were used in the PCR. The assay was immunoSEQ multiplex PCR, and TCRdb's table has in-frame clones only and misses some. Its listing shows over 80,000 clones. Material: PBMCs. Every receptor here comes from a girl aged 10 to 17 in good health and CMV-seropositive.

The chain has TRBV18 and TRBJ2-2, with 7 bases aligning to TRBD1. The CDR3 contains 17 residues. V was clipped by 3 bases and J by 6 bases; unmatched bases: 13. Per germline, CDR1 KGHSH and CDR2 LQKENI. CDR3 nucleotides: TGTGCCAGCTCACCTTACCAACAGGGGTTTAGTGCCGGGGAGCTGTTTTTT. Its translation is CASSPYQQGFSAGELFF.

CDR3 coding DNA: TGTGCCAGCAGCCTTAGTCATTTGAACACCGGGGAGCTGTTTTTT. The encoded protein is CASSLSHLNTGELFF. The chain joins TRBV5-4 to TRBJ2-2; D not resolved. The CDR3 loop spans 15 amino acids. Per the germline V gene, CDR1 is SGHNT and CDR2 is YYREEE (reference sequence). The V gene lost 4 bases and the J gene lost 1 base, with 11 bases spanning the gap.

The rearrangement uses TRBV2 and TRBJ1-5; TRBD1 might be the D (6 bases). Per germline, CDR1 SNHLY and CDR2 FYNNEI. The CDR3 contains 14 residues. The V and J ends lost 7 bases and 4 bases respectively, with 14 bases between them. The DNA of the CDR3 is TGTGCCAGCAATACCAACAGGGATAATCAGCCCCAGCATTTT. This translates into CASNTNRDNQPQHF.

This chain links TRBV19 with TRBJ1-1, with a tentative D call TRBD1 (5 bases). Germline V gives CDR1 LNHDA, CDR2 SQIVND (reference sequence). Trimming shortened V by 7 bases and J by 0 bases, and 6 bases separated the two germline ends. The CDR3 runs 12 residues. In DNA form, the CDR3 reads TGTGCCAGTAAGGGGATGAACACTGAAGCTTTCTTT. Protein sequence: CASKGMNTEAFF.

The chain employs TRBV25-1 and TRBJ1-2; 7 bases match TRBD1. Looked up from germline, CDR1 is MGHDK and CDR2 is SYGVNS. The CDR3 is 15 amino acids. Losses at the gene ends were 2 bases for V and 4 bases for J; bases not matched to a gene: 7. The CDR3 nucleotides read TGTGCCAGCAGTGAACATCTCGCAGGGGGCTATGGCTACACCTTC. It is translated as CASSEHLAGGYGYTF.

The V gene is TRBV15, the J gene TRBJ1-6; TRBD1 might be the D (5 bases). V shed 11 bases and J shed 7 bases, with 12 bases lying between them. The germline gives CDR1 LNHNV, CDR2 YYDKDF (reference sequence). The CDR3 is 12 amino acids. CDR3 loop: CAARDYNSPLHF. The CDR3, as DNA: TGTGCCGCCCGGGACTACAATTCACCCCTCCACTTT.

This rearrangement joins TRBV25-1 to TRBJ2-3, with 9 bases identical to TRBD1. V shed 0 bases, J shed 7 bases, and the junction held 5 bases outside the gene matches. Germline V CDR1 and CDR2: MGHDK, SYGVNS. The CDR3 sequence is 15 residues long. The CDR3 loop is CASSEYGTGLNTQYF. DNA of the CDR3: TGTGCCAGCAGTGAATACGGGACAGGGCTAAATACGCAGTATTTT.

The V and J genes are TRBV4-1 and TRBJ2-2, with TRBD1 matching 10 bases. Germline assignment: CDR1 MGHRA and CDR2 YSYEKL. The CDR3 totals 17 residues. V shed 3 bases and J 6 bases; nucleotides not matched to a gene: 10. CDR3 residues: CASSQRPGQGIPGELFF. The CDR3 DNA is TGCGCCAGCAGCCAGCGTCCGGGACAGGGGATTCCCGGGGAGCTGTTTTTT.